The 18 T cell receptor beta chains reported below all come from one sample, sequenced in a study of Graves' ophthalmopathy and Graves' hyperthyroidism. CDR3 regions of TCR beta were amplified from RNA transcripts. RT-PCR was first run with HTBI primers, then multiplex PCR in a second round. One entry per CDR3 protein results from TCRdb running MiXCR on the multiplex PCR reads. Of around 170,000 distinct CDR3 sequences listed, about 40% are singletons. The sample taken for sequencing was peripheral blood. The receptor source for this set is a woman between 35 and 50 years old with Graves' ophthalmopathy.

This clonotype has at least ten counts. The chain recombines TRBV30 with TRBJ2-7; D is perhaps TRBD2 (6 bases). This CDR3 is 13 amino acids long. Germline V lookup: CDR1 GTSNPN, CDR2 SVGIG (reference sequence). The CDR3 DNA sequence: TGTGCTTGGGCGGGGAGGTGGGACTCCGAGCAGTACTTC. Translating gives CAWAGRWDSEQYF. Full variable domain (rest looked up from reference TRBV30 and TRBJ2-7): SQTIHQWPATLVQPVGSPLSLECTVEGTSNPNLYWYRQAAGRGLQLLFYSVGIGQISSEVPQNLSASRPQDRQFILSSKKLLLSDSGFYLCAWAGRWDSEQYFGPGTRLTVT.

The chain combines TRBV6-1 with TRBJ2-7; 11 nucleotides agree with TRBD2. This CDR3 has 15 residues. The germline V gene has CDR1 MNHNS and CDR2 SASEGT. Trimming removed 4 bases from V and 5 bases from J; junction bases left unmatched: 7. The CDR3 reads CASSGKTSGSNEQYF. The CDR3 region has the DNA TGTGCCAGCAGTGGGAAAACTAGCGGGAGCAACGAGCAGTACTTC.

The chain couples TRBV9 to TRBJ2-5; 12 positions match TRBD2. The V and J ends lost 0 bases and 3 bases, in that order; junction bases with no gene match: 6. The CDR3 length is 17 residues. Germline V CDR1 and CDR2: SGDLS, YYNGEE. The CDR3 reads CASSVGLAGEGKETQYF. CDR3 DNA sequence: TGTGCCAGCAGCGTAGGACTAGCGGGAGAGGGGAAAGAGACCCAGTACTTC.

In this sample, this clonotype turned up many times. This chain uses TRBV6-2 or TRBV6-3 with TRBJ1-1; D is perhaps TRBD1 (5 bases). The CDR3 length is 12 residues. With 6 bases removed from V and 11 bases from J, the gap between germline ends came to 16 bases. CDR1 is MNHEY and CDR2 is SVGEGT in the germline V gene. CDR3 nucleotides: TGTGCCAGCAGCCGTATGGGGCTCCCGGCTTTCTTT. Protein: CASSRMGLPAFF.

The CDR3 is CSAGDSRRNYGYTF. The CDR3 DNA reads TGCAGTGCTGGTGACAGTAGACGTAACTATGGCTACACCTTC. This sequence joins TRBV20-1 and TRBJ1-2, with D possibly matching TRBD1 (5 bases). V lost 5 bases to trimming and J lost 1 base, with 14 bases between them. CDR3 size: 14 residues. Germline CDR1 is DFQATT and CDR2 is SNEGSKA (reference sequence).

This clonotype was seen just once. V gene TRBV28 combines with J gene TRBJ2-7; perhaps TRBD1 as D (6 bases). The V end was cut by 6 bases, the J end by 12 bases, with 21 bases between. The CDR3 is made up of 13 amino acids. Per germline, CDR1 MDHEN and CDR2 SYDVKM. In DNA form, the CDR3 reads TGTGCCAGCAGGGATACACAGGGTATCTTCGGGTACTTC. Its protein product is CASRDTQGIFGYF. Filled out from reference TRBV28 and TRBJ2-7, the complete variable domain reads DVKVTQSSRYLVKRTGEKVFLECVQDMDHENMFWYRQDPGLGLRLIYFSYDVKMKEKGDIPEGYSVSREKKERFSLILESASTNQTSMYLCASRDTQGIFGYFGPGTRLTVT.

This clonotype was picked up many times. The chain links TRBV20-1 to TRBJ2-7; 7 bases fit TRBD2. The V gene end was trimmed by 1 base and the J gene end by 5 bases; junction bases not matched to a gene: 20. Looked up from germline, CDR1 is DFQATT and CDR2 is SNEGSKA (reference sequence). The CDR3 is made up of 18 amino acids. CDR3 region: CSARVPVNRRAGLHEQYF. The CDR3 DNA is TGCAGTGCTAGAGTACCGGTAAATAGGCGAGCGGGGCTCCACGAGCAGTACTTC.

Ten or more counts support this clonotype. The chain employs TRBV30 and TRBJ1-3; D perhaps matches TRBD1 (5 bases). The CDR3 runs 10 residues. The germline CDR1 and CDR2 sequences are GTSNPN and SVGIG (reference sequence). Trimming cost V 3 bases and J 8 bases, with 5 bases left between them. The CDR3 loop reads CAWRGHTIYF. CDR3 bases: TGTGCCTGGAGGGGACACACCATATATTTT.

This clonotype came up many times. This chain joins TRBV27 and TRBJ2-7, with D uncertain. The CDR3 totals 14 residues. Trimming removed 6 bases from V and 0 bases from J, with 12 bases in between. Germline CDR1 MNHEY, CDR2 SMNVEV (reference sequence). CDR3 nucleotides: TGTGCCAGCAGGGAGAGGACCCCCTCCTACGAGCAGTACTTC. It encodes CASRERTPSYEQYF.

This clonotype has a count of ten or more. CDR3 residues: CASSQDATGRTGELFF. The CDR3, as DNA: TGTGCCAGCAGCCAAGATGCTACAGGGAGGACCGGGGAGCTGTTTTTT. The chain links TRBV3-1 to TRBJ2-2; D is tentatively TRBD1 or TRBD2 (6 bases each). Trimming left V 0 bases short and J 5 bases short, with 13 bases between. Germline CDR1 is LGHDT and CDR2 is YNNKEL (reference sequence). The CDR3 runs to 16 residues.

V and J are TRBV19 and TRBJ2-7, with D possibly being TRBD1 (5 bases). The germline V gene has CDR1 LNHDA and CDR2 SQIVND (reference sequence). The germline V and J ends were trimmed by 3 bases and 6 bases, with 18 bases remaining between them. The CDR3 consists of 15 residues. CDR3 nucleotides: TGTGCCAGTAGTATCCCCTTCGCAGGGATGGGCGAGCAGTACTTC. Translation: CASSIPFAGMGEQYF.

Details on this clonotype: Germline is not matched at one junction end, which may reflect a read error. The chain uses TRBV28 and TRBJ2-5; 7 bases line up with TRBD1. CDR3 length: 14 amino acids. Per the germline V gene, CDR1 is MDHEN and CDR2 is SYDVKM. In nucleotides, the CDR3 is TGTGCCAGCAGCTTATATCGACAGGGAGAGACCCAGTACTTC. This translates into CASSLYRQGETQYF.

This clonotype was seen a few times. This chain joins TRBV6-2 or TRBV6-3 and TRBJ2-7; D unclear. Germline V gene sequence: CDR1 MNHEY, CDR2 SVGEGT. V dropped 2 bases and J dropped 4 bases, with 15 bases sitting between them. The CDR3 is 15 amino acids. The CDR3 region is CASSYTPAPVYEQYF. CDR3 nucleotide sequence: TGTGCCAGCAGTTACACGCCGGCACCGGTATACGAGCAGTACTTC.

There are a few counts of this clonotype. This chain connects TRBV29-1 to TRBJ2-5, with 7 bases lining up with TRBD2. V dropped 3 bases and J dropped 1; count of bases not matched to a gene: 14. This CDR3 has 17 amino acids. Germline assignment: CDR1 SQVTM and CDR2 ANQGSEA. The CDR3 here is CSVEERAGKYAQETQYF. As DNA, the CDR3 is TGCAGCGTTGAGGAAAGAGCGGGGAAGTACGCCCAAGAGACCCAGTACTTC.

The chain links TRBV30 to TRBJ2-7; D uncertain. Trimming stripped 1 base from V and 3 bases from J, with 7 bases between. Per the germline V gene, CDR1 is GTSNPN and CDR2 is SVGIG (reference sequence). The CDR3 length is 12 residues. CDR3 DNA sequence: TGTGCCTGGAGTGAAGTGTTCTACGAGCAGTACTTC. Protein: CAWSEVFYEQYF.

This chain uses TRBV7-2 with TRBJ1-1; 8 bases are shared with TRBD1. Trimming cost V 5 bases and J 5 bases; bases outside gene matches: 7. The CDR3 is 14 residues long. The germline CDR1 and CDR2 sequences are SGHTA and FQGNSA. CDR3 loop: CASSTQGAKTEAFF. Written as DNA, the CDR3 is TGTGCCAGCAGCACGCAGGGGGCGAAGACTGAAGCTTTCTTT. The full variable domain, with the rest looked up from reference TRBV7-2 and TRBJ1-1, is GAGVSQSPSNKVTEKGKDVELRCDPISGHTALYWYRQSLGQGLEFLIYFQGNSAPDKSGLPSDRFSAERTGGSVSTLTIQRTQQEDSAVYLCASSTQGAKTEAFFGQGTRLTVV.

This chain connects TRBV28 to TRBJ1-5; the D is unclear. V lost 8 bases and J lost 0, with 11 bases in between. The CDR3 is 14 residues long. Looked up from germline, CDR1 is MDHEN and CDR2 is SYDVKM. Here the CDR3 DNA reads TGTGCCAGCGAGAAGGATTATAGCAATCAGCCCCAGCATTTT. Protein sequence: CASEKDYSNQPQHF.

In this sample, this clonotype turned up many times. Its ends do not fully match the called genes, so a read error is possible. The rearrangement links TRBV7-2 to TRBJ2-7, with TRBD2 matching over 9 bases. This CDR3 contains 13 residues. Looked up from germline, CDR1 is SGHTA and CDR2 is FQGNSA. The chain's CDR3 is CASRLAGEYEQYF. Written as DNA, the CDR3 is TGTGCCAGCCGCTTAGCGGGAGAGTACGAGCAGTACTTC.